Shown below are 32 T cell receptor beta chains from a single sample sequenced in a study of cytomegalovirus exposure and HLA in healthy donors. PCR employed 60 Vbeta and 13 Jbeta primers. This table comes from immunoSEQ multiplex PCR, and its TCRdb copy is limited to in-frame clones, with some not included. This sample yields approximately 220,000 clones, of which 82% are seen a single time; around 6% belongs to the top ten. Material: PBMCs. The receptor source for this set is a man aged 40-50 years in good health and CMV-seropositive.

The CDR3 DNA sequence: TGTGCCAGCAGGGGGTCGGGGGGGGATGAGCAGTTCTTC. Amino acids: CASRGSGGDEQFF. The chain couples TRBV6-5 to TRBJ2-1; 8 bases are shared with TRBD2. The CDR3 length is 13 residues. V shed 6 bases, J shed 8 bases, and the junction held 6 bases outside the gene matches. Per the germline V gene, CDR1 is MNHEY and CDR2 is SVGAGI.

The chain is built from TRBV5-1 and TRBJ2-1; D is perhaps TRBD2 (6 bases). The V end was cut by 2 bases, the J end by 2 bases, with 11 bases between. The V gene's germline CDR1 is SGHRS and CDR2 YFSETQ. The CDR3 extends over 15 amino acids. The CDR3 loop is CASSFGSGPYNEQFF. CDR3 nucleotides: TGCGCCAGCAGCTTCGGGAGCGGACCCTACAATGAGCAGTTCTTC.

The J gene is TRBJ2-2, the V gene TRBV5-1; D is perhaps TRBD2 (7 bases). V was pared by 4 bases and J by 6 bases, with 10 bases between. Germline-derived CDR1 and CDR2 are SGHRS and YFSETQ. This CDR3 is 13 amino acids long. The CDR3 region is CASSPGGPGELFF. CDR3 in DNA: TGCGCCAGCAGCCCCGGGGGGCCCGGGGAGCTGTTTTTT.

V usage is TRBV6-1 and J usage is TRBJ2-5, with 8 bases that match TRBD1. J lost 4 bases, V lost 6 bases, and 7 bases had no gene match. Germline lookup yields CDR1 MNHNS and CDR2 SASEGT. The CDR3 has 14 residues. CDR3 bases: TGTGCCAGCAGCATTACACAGGGGGGAGAGACCCAGTACTTC. It codes for CASSITQGGETQYF.

The chain has TRBV7-6 and TRBJ1-3; 8 nucleotides match TRBD1. The V segment lost 5 bases and the J segment 4 bases; nucleotides outside the gene matches: 16. The CDR3 runs 18 residues. CDR1 and CDR2 (germline): SGHVS, FNYEAQ. The DNA for the CDR3 is TGTGCCAGCAGCCCTATACCCTCCGGACAGGGACGCGGAAACACCATATATTTT. It yields the protein CASSPIPSGQGRGNTIYF.

This chain uses TRBV6-4 with TRBJ2-7, with 10 bases fitting TRBD1. V lost 2 bases and J lost 4; bases outside the gene matches: 2. The V gene's germline CDR1 is MRHNA and CDR2 SNTAGT. This CDR3 region has 14 residues. CDR3: CASSDPDRGYEQYV. The CDR3 bases are TGTGCCAGCAGTGACCCGGACAGGGGGTACGAGCAGTACGTC.

This sequence joins TRBV6-5 and TRBJ2-7; D perhaps matches TRBD2 (5 bases). The CDR3 sequence is 15 residues long. V lost 5 bases and J lost 4, with 18 bases in between. The germline gives CDR1 MNHEY, CDR2 SVGAGI. The CDR3 protein is CASSQPRDAFYEQYF. For the CDR3, the DNA is TGTGCCAGCAGTCAACCGAGGGATGCTTTTTACGAGCAGTACTTC.

With regard to this clone: The junction does not match germline at one end; this may be a read error. The chain uses TRBV6-1 and TRBJ2-7; the match to TRBD2 covers 9 bases. The CDR3 is made up of 14 amino acids. Germline V gene data show CDR1 as MNHNS and CDR2 as SASEGT. The CDR3 is CASSDSGSIYKQYF. In DNA form, the CDR3 reads TGTGCCAGCAGCGATAGCGGGAGTATCTACAAGCAGTACTTC.

This clone was observed a single time. The gene calls are TRBV7-2 and TRBJ1-1, with TRBD1 matching 8 bases. Germline V gives CDR1 SGHTA, CDR2 FQGNSA. This CDR3 contains 12 residues. The V and J ends lost 5 bases and 8 bases, in that order; junction bases with no gene match: 4. DNA of the CDR3: TGTGCCAGCAGCCGACGGGACAGGGAAGCTTTCTTT. Protein product: CASSRRDREAFF. Full variable domain (missing parts from reference TRBV7-2 and TRBJ1-1): GAGVSQSPSNKVTEKGKDVELRCDPISGHTALYWYRQSLGQGLEFLIYFQGNSAPDKSGLPSDRFSAERTGGSVSTLTIQRTQQEDSAVYLCASSRRDREAFFGQGTRLTVV.

CDR3 in amino acids: CASSHTRAYQETQYF. The CDR3, as DNA: TGCGCCAGCAGCCATACCAGGGCGTACCAAGAGACCCAGTACTTC. The chain couples TRBV4-1 to TRBJ2-5, with D perhaps matching TRBD1 (5 bases). Germline V lookup: CDR1 MGHRA, CDR2 YSYEKL. V lost 3 bases and J lost 0, with 11 bases in between. There are 15 residues in the CDR3.

V is TRBV19 and J is TRBJ1-5; TRBD1 aligns across 7 bases. Germline assignment: CDR1 LNHDA and CDR2 SQIVND (reference sequence). The CDR3 sequence is 13 residues long. The V segment lost 7 bases and the J segment 7 bases; nucleotides outside the gene matches: 7. The CDR3 DNA sequence: TGTGCCAGTACTCTTGGGACAGCCCAGCCCCAGCATTTT. Its protein product is CASTLGTAQPQHF.

This sequence joins TRBV6-5 and TRBJ2-1, with D hard to call. The V end lost 6 bases, the J end lost 7 bases, and 10 bases lay between the germline ends. The CDR3 is 12 residues long. Per the germline V gene, CDR1 is MNHEY and CDR2 is SVGAGI. The chain's CDR3 is CASSLTRNEQFF. The DNA of the CDR3 is TGTGCCAGCAGCTTAACGAGGAATGAGCAGTTCTTC.

The chain recombines TRBV5-8 with TRBJ2-2; TRBD2 matches 11 bases. Germline V CDR1 and CDR2: SGHTS, YDEGEE. This CDR3 contains 17 residues. The trim removed 3 bases at V and 4 bases at J, leaving 8 bases unmatched. CDR3 coding DNA: TGTGCCAGCAGCTCTGTCAAGCTAGCGGGAGGCACCGGGGAGCTGTTTTTT. Translated, it gives CASSSVKLAGGTGELFF.

J is TRBJ2-1 and V is TRBV7-8, with 7 bases fitting TRBD2. Germline V lookup: CDR1 SGHVS, CDR2 FQNEAQ. The CDR3 extends over 15 amino acids. The junction had 12 bases not matched to a gene; V was cut back by 4 bases and J by 9 bases. Here the CDR3 DNA reads TGTGCCAGCAGCTCGTACGAGGGAGGGCGGGGTGAGCAGTTCTTC. Translation: CASSSYEGGRGEQFF.

The J gene is TRBJ1-1, the V gene TRBV7-8, with D tentatively TRBD1 (5 bases). CDR1 and CDR2 (germline): SGHVS, FQNEAQ. The CDR3 sequence is 12 residues long. Trimming removed 5 bases from V and 6 bases from J, with 10 bases in between. The CDR3: CASSPGVAEAFF. In DNA form, the CDR3 reads TGTGCCAGCAGCCCGGGGGTCGCTGAAGCTTTCTTT.

The chain carries TRBV6-5 and TRBJ1-5; D call uncertain. Germline CDR1 reads MNHEY; CDR2 reads SVGAGI. The CDR3 extends over 15 amino acids. The V end was cut by 6 bases, the J end by 0 bases, with 12 bases between. The CDR3 region has the DNA TGTGCCAGCAGCCCGACCTACTATAGCAATCAGCCCCAGCATTTT. This gives the protein CASSPTYYSNQPQHF.

The rearrangement joins TRBV7-9 to TRBJ2-6, with D possibly being TRBD2 (6 bases). V shed 2 bases and J shed 2 bases, with 10 bases lying between them. This CDR3 has 16 amino acids. From germline, CDR1 is SEHNR and CDR2 FQNEAQ (reference sequence). The CDR3 DNA follows: TGTGCCAGCAGCTTATCTACGGGGGCTGGGGCCAACGTCCTGACTTTC. This codes for CASSLSTGAGANVLTF.

The chain has TRBV9 and TRBJ1-5, with no clear D. The V end was cut by 0 bases, the J end by 3 bases, with 4 bases between. This CDR3 is built from 13 residues. Germline V gene lookup returns CDR1 SGDLS and CDR2 YYNGEE. Here the CDR3 DNA reads TGTGCCAGCAGCGTAGACAACAATCAGCCCCAGCATTTT. Its protein is CASSVDNNQPQHF. The full variable domain, in which reference TRBV9 and TRBJ1-5 provide the parts outside the CDR3, is DSGVTQTPKHLITATGQRVTLRCSPRSGDLSVYWYQQSLDQGLQFLIQYYNGEERAKGNILERFSAQQFPDLHSELNLSSLELGDSALYFCASSVDNNQPQHFGDGTRLSIL.

The rearrangement uses TRBV6-1 and TRBJ2-1; D unclear. This CDR3 has 13 residues. The ends were cut back, 0 bases at V and 9 bases at J, with 9 bases in the middle. CDR1 is MNHNS, CDR2 SASEGT, per germline. CDR3 nucleotides: TGTGCCAGCAGTGAAGCGCTCCAGTGTGAGCAGTTCTTC. Translation gives CASSEALQCEQFF.

The rearrangement links TRBV30 to TRBJ2-7; 10 bases map to TRBD2. V shed 0 bases, J shed 6 bases, and the junction held 2 bases outside the gene matches. The CDR3 is made up of 13 amino acids. In germline, CDR1 is GTSNPN, CDR2 SVGIG (reference sequence). The DNA of the CDR3 is TGTGCCTGGAGTGTAGCGGGAGGGCGCGAGCAGTACTTC. It codes for CAWSVAGGREQYF.

Note on this clone: Other nucleotide sequences from this sample produce the same CDR3. The gene calls are TRBV19 and TRBJ1-5, with TRBD1 as a possible D gene (6 bases). Germline CDR1 and CDR2: LNHDA and SQIVND (reference sequence). The germline V and J ends were trimmed by 4 bases and 0 bases, with 7 bases remaining between them. There are 14 residues in the CDR3. The CDR3 reads CASSTTGSNQPQHF. The DNA for the CDR3 is TGTGCCAGTAGTACGACAGGTAGCAATCAGCCCCAGCATTTT.

The chain couples TRBV27 to TRBJ2-1, with 10 bases identical to TRBD2. The CDR3 runs 14 residues. From germline, CDR1 is MNHEY and CDR2 SMNVEV (reference sequence). J was trimmed by 5 bases and V by 5 bases; bases with no gene match: 3. The CDR3 bases are TGTGCCAGCAGTCCCCTAGCGGGAGACAATGAGCAGTTCTTC. The encoded protein is CASSPLAGDNEQFF.

The chain combines TRBV27 with TRBJ1-2, with TRBD1 matching 8 bases. The CDR3 has 13 residues. Germline V gives CDR1 MNHEY, CDR2 SMNVEV (reference sequence). Trimming took 5 bases from V and 4 from J; bases not matched to a gene: 3. The CDR3, as DNA: TGTGCCAGCAGTGCCGGACAGGGCTATGGCTACACCTTC. Protein product: CASSAGQGYGYTF.

V is TRBV6-6 and J is TRBJ2-1, with TRBD2 matching 8 bases. Germline lookup yields CDR1 MNHNY and CDR2 SVGAGI (reference sequence). V gave up 7 bases and J gave up 5 bases; unmatched junction bases: 13. This CDR3 has 16 amino acids. The CDR3 nucleotides read TGTGCCAGCACTCTATCACTAGCGGCACCAAACAATGAGCAGTTCTTC. Amino acid sequence: CASTLSLAAPNNEQFF.

V and J are TRBV18 and TRBJ1-4, with unresolved D. Germline lookup yields CDR1 KGHSH and CDR2 LQKENI. Trimming pared 3 bases from V and 7 bases from J, leaving 21 bases between. The CDR3 totals 17 residues. In DNA form, the CDR3 reads TGTGCCAGCTCACCCCCGGAAGCAGGCCCAGTCGGTGAAAAACTGTTTTTT. Its translation: CASSPPEAGPVGEKLFF.

The chain is built from TRBV11-3 and TRBJ1-2, with D perhaps TRBD1 (5 bases). V lost 0 bases and J lost 5, with 19 bases in between. The germline gives CDR1 SGHNT, CDR2 YENEEA. The length of the CDR3 is 17 residues. CDR3 nucleotide sequence: TGTGCCAGCAGCTTAGATGATTTGACAGCAATACGGTATGGCTACACCTTC. Its protein is CASSLDDLTAIRYGYTF.

The CDR3, as DNA: TGTGCCAGCAGTCTAAAGGGGGCTGGTGAAGCTTTCTTT. Its translation: CASSLKGAGEAFF. The J gene is TRBJ1-1, the V gene TRBV6-5; 7 bases match TRBD1. Germline-derived CDR1 and CDR2 are MNHEY and SVGAGI. Losses at the gene ends were 5 bases for V and 7 bases for J; bases not matched to a gene: 7. The CDR3 totals 13 residues.

The chain is built from TRBV5-8 and TRBJ1-5; 7 nucleotides align to TRBD1. Germline V CDR1 and CDR2: SGHTS, YDEGEE. V lost 0 bases to trimming and J lost 6 bases; unmatched junction nucleotides: 6. This CDR3 region has 15 residues. CDR3: CASSLETGVRQPQHF. The CDR3 region has the DNA TGTGCCAGCAGCTTGGAAACAGGGGTTCGTCAGCCCCAGCATTTT.

The chain links TRBV5-6 to TRBJ1-4; no firm D call. V was cut by 0 bases and J by 6 bases, with 9 bases left in between. Germline V CDR1 and CDR2: SGHDT, YYEEEE. This CDR3 is 14 amino acids long. The CDR3 bases are TGTGCCAGCAGCTTGGCGGGAGACTATGAAAAACTGTTTTTT. This codes for CASSLAGDYEKLFF.

This clone was seen only once. The chain couples TRBV27 to TRBJ1-5, with 8 bases aligning to TRBD1. Unmatched junction bases numbered 6, after V lost 6 bases and J lost 2 bases. Per the germline V gene, CDR1 is MNHEY and CDR2 is SMNVEV (reference sequence). The CDR3 extends over 15 amino acids. CDR3 residues: CASRSGGAGNQPQHF. The DNA for the CDR3 is TGTGCCAGCAGGTCAGGGGGCGCGGGCAATCAGCCCCAGCATTTT.

The chain couples TRBV4-2 to TRBJ2-2; the match to TRBD1 covers 11 bases. In germline, CDR1 is LGHNA, CDR2 YNFKEQ. The CDR3 sequence is 16 residues long. After removal of 4 bases from V and 6 bases from J, the junction contained 7 bases not matched to a gene. CDR3 bases: TGTGCCAGCAGCCCTACCGGGACAGGGGGAGCCGGGGAGCTGTTTTTT. Protein product: CASSPTGTGGAGELFF.

The CDR3 nucleotides read TGCAGCGTCCCGGCGGGGGACACTGAAGCTTTCTTT. It translates to CSVPAGDTEAFF. This sequence joins TRBV29-1 and TRBJ1-1; D might be TRBD1 (5 bases). V gave up 6 bases and J gave up 3 bases, with 11 bases separating them. This CDR3 region has 12 residues. In germline, CDR1 is SQVTM, CDR2 ANQGSEA.